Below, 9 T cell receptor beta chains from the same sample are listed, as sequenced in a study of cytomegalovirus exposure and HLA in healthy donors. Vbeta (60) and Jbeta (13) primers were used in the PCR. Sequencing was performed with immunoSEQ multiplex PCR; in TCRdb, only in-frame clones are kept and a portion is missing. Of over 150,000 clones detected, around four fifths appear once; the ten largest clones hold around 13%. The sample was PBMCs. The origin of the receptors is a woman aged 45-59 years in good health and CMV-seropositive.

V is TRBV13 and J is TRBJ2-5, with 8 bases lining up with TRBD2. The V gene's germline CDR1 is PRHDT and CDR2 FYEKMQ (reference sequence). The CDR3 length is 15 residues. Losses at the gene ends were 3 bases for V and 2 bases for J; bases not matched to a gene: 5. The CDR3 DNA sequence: TGTGCCAGCAGCTTGCTGGCGGGGGGACAAGAGACCCAGTACTTC. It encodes CASSLLAGGQETQYF.

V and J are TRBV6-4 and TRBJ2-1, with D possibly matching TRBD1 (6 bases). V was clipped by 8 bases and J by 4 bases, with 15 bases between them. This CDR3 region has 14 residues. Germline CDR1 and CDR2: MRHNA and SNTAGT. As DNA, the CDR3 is TGTGCCAGCGGCTTAGGACAGAGGTACAATGAGCAGTTCTTC. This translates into CASGLGQRYNEQFF.

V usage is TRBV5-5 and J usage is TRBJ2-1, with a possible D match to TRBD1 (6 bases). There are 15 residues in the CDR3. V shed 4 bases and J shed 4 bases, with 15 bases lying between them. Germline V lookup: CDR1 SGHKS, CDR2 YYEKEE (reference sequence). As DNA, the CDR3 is TGTGCCAGCAGCGTCCTAAGGGGGAATTACAATGAGCAGTTCTTC. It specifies CASSVLRGNYNEQFF.

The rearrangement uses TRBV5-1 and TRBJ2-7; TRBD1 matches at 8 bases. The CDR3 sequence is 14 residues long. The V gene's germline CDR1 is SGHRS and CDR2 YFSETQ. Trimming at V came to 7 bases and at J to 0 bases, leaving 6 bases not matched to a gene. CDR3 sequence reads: CASGRTGSSYEQYF. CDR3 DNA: TGCGCCAGCGGACGGACAGGGAGCTCCTACGAGCAGTACTTC.

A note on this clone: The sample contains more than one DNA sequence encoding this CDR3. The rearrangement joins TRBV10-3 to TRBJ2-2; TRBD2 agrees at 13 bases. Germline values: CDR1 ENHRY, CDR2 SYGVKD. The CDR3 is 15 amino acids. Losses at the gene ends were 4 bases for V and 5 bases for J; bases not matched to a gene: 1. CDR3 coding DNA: TGTGCCATCAGTGGACTAGCGGGGGGTACCGGGGAGCTGTTTTTT. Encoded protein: CAISGLAGGTGELFF.

CDR3 DNA: TGTGCCTGGGCCGGTGCGGGGGGAGTTACCACTAGCACAGATACGCAGTATTTT. This codes for CAWAGAGGVTTSTDTQYF. J is TRBJ2-3 and V is TRBV30, with 8 bases aligning to TRBD2. The V segment lost 5 bases and the J segment 0 bases; nucleotides outside the gene matches: 16. This CDR3 contains 18 residues. From germline, CDR1 is GTSNPN and CDR2 SVGIG (reference sequence). The entire variable domain, with the rest obtained from reference TRBV30 and TRBJ2-3, is as follows: SQTIHQWPATLVQPVGSPLSLECTVEGTSNPNLYWYRQAAGRGLQLLFYSVGIGQISSEVPQNLSASRPQDRQFILSSKKLLLSDSGFYLCAWAGAGGVTTSTDTQYFGPGTRLTVL.

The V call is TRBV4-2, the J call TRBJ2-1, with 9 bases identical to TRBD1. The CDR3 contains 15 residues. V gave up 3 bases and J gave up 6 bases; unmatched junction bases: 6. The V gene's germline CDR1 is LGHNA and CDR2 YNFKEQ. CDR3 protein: CASSHDRGVLNEQFF. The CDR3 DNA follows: TGTGCCAGCAGCCATGACAGGGGGGTTCTCAATGAGCAGTTCTTC.

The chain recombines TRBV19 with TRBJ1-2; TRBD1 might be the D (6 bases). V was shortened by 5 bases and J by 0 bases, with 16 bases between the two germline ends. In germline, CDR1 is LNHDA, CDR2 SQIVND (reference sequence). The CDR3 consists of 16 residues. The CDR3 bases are TGTGCCAGTAGTTCATCTAACAGGGCCGCTAACTATGGCTACACCTTC. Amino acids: CASSSSNRAANYGYTF.

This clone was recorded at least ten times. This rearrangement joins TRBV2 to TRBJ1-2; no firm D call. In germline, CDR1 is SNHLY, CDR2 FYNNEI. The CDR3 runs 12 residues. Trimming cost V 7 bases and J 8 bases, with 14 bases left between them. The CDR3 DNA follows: TGTGCCAGCACCTTCTCTAATGCGGGCTACACCTTC. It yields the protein CASTFSNAGYTF.